The 6 T cell receptor beta chains below all came from one sample that was sequenced in a study of OX40 agonist ivuxolimab in advanced cancers. This table comes from immunoSEQ multiplex PCR, and its TCRdb copy is limited to in-frame clones, with some not included. Of nearly 90,000 clones in the sample, approximately 87% were seen once. Sequencing was performed on CD4+ or CD8+ T cells sorted from blood, taken in a trial of the OX40 agonist ivuxolimab. These receptor sequences come from an adult with an advanced solid tumor such as melanoma, head and neck, liver or kidney cancer.

The chain links TRBV5-4 to TRBJ1-1; D gene uncertain. In germline, CDR1 is SGHNT, CDR2 YYREEE (reference sequence). The CDR3 loop spans 14 amino acids. V gave up 8 bases and J gave up 1 base, with 15 bases separating them. CDR3 nucleotide sequence: TGTGCCAGTCAGTACGGGGATCGGAACACTGAAGCTTTCTTT. Amino acid sequence: CASQYGDRNTEAFF.

J is TRBJ2-5 and V is TRBV30; 10 nucleotides line up with TRBD1. Germline V lookup: CDR1 GTSNPN, CDR2 SVGIG (reference sequence). This CDR3 has 15 amino acids. J gave up 0 bases and V 2 bases, and 3 bases lay outside the gene matches. The DNA for the CDR3 is TGTGCCTGGAGTTCGGACAGGGGGTACCAAGAGACCCAGTACTTC. Translated, it gives CAWSSDRGYQETQYF.

This clone was seen only a few times. This chain connects TRBV2 to TRBJ2-3, with a weak D call TRBD2 (7 bases). The CDR3 has 15 amino acids. CDR1 and CDR2 from the germline V gene are SNHLY and FYNNEI. The V end lost 6 bases, the J end lost 0 bases, and 13 bases lay between the germline ends. CDR3 sequence (DNA): TGTGCCAGCAGCCCTGGGGGGGCGAGCACAGATACGCAGTATTTT. Translated, it gives CASSPGGASTDTQYF.

The chain has TRBV7-9 and TRBJ2-7, with D perhaps given as TRBD1 or TRBD2 (5 bases each). Trimming stripped 5 bases from V and 3 bases from J, with 17 bases between. Germline V gene data show CDR1 as SEHNR and CDR2 as FQNEAQ (reference sequence). The length of the CDR3 is 15 residues. The CDR3 sequence is CASSIIRDGVYEQYF. The DNA of the CDR3 is TGTGCCAGCAGCATAATCCGGGACGGAGTCTACGAGCAGTACTTC. The whole variable domain, remainder taken from reference TRBV7-9 and TRBJ2-7, is DTGVSQNPRHKITKRGQNVTFRCDPISEHNRLYWYRQTLGQGPEFLTYFQNEAQLEKSRLLSDRFSAERPKGSFSTLEIQRTEQGDSAMYLCASSIIRDGVYEQYFGPGTRLTVT.

This rearrangement joins TRBV6-5 to TRBJ1-1; D gene ambiguous. V lost 5 bases and J lost 0, with 13 bases in between. The CDR3 covers 15 residues. Germline loops: CDR1 MNHEY, CDR2 SVGAGI. The CDR3 spells CASSRNGHMNTEAFF. The CDR3 bases are TGTGCCAGCAGTCGAAACGGGCACATGAACACTGAAGCTTTCTTT.

The chain has TRBV7-9 and TRBJ2-3; 9 positions agree with TRBD1. The CDR3 is 15 residues long. With V trimmed by 4 bases and J by 2 bases, 4 bases remained unmatched. Germline CDR1 is SEHNR and CDR2 is FQNEAQ (reference sequence). The CDR3, as DNA: TGTGCCAGCAGCTGGGACAGGGTAAACACAGATACGCAGTATTTT. This encodes CASSWDRVNTDTQYF.